The rows below give T cell receptor beta chains drawn from one sample of a study of cytomegalovirus exposure and HLA in healthy donors. Using immunoSEQ multiplex PCR, the repertoire was profiled, and TCRdb retains in-frame clones only, with some absent. This sample has approximately 200,000 clones, with about 80% found just once. Specimen: PBMCs. These receptors originate from a girl under 18 in good health and CMV-seronegative. The CDR3 runs from the conserved cysteine through the conserved F or W. Fields, in order: V gene, clone size, D gene, J gene, CDR3 protein, CDR3 DNA. A D gene is named only where the DNA matches it firmly. Size is stated for part of the rows, as once, few or many counts, or as a class when the clone is expanded.

v_call: TRBV6-6; clone_size: .; d_call: TRBD1; j_call: TRBJ2-1; cdr3_aa: CASKIRQGADNEQFF; cdr3_nt: TGTGCCAGCAAAATTAGACAGGGGGCCGACAATGAGCAGTTCTTC
v_call: TRBV6-5; clone_size: .; d_call: TRBD1; j_call: TRBJ2-2; cdr3_aa: CAAGTGAAGELFF; cdr3_nt: TGTGCCGCCGGGACAGGGGCGGCCGGGGAGCTGTTTTTT
v_call: TRBV7-2; clone_size: .; d_call: TRBD2; j_call: TRBJ2-2; cdr3_aa: CASSSRTSGGGIGELFF; cdr3_nt: TGTGCCAGCAGCTCCCGAACTAGCGGGGGGGGGATCGGGGAGCTGTTTTTT
v_call: TRBV15; clone_size: .; d_call: TRBD2; j_call: TRBJ2-7; cdr3_aa: CATSRDRTSFIVYEQYF; cdr3_nt: TGTGCCACCAGCAGAGATCGGACTAGTTTCATAGTCTACGAGCAGTACTTC
v_call: TRBV5-4; clone_size: .; d_call: TRBD1; j_call: TRBJ2-5; cdr3_aa: CASSLWVTGVAETQYF; cdr3_nt: TGTGCCAGCAGCTTGTGGGTGACAGGGGTTGCGGAGACCCAGTACTTC
v_call: TRBV20-1; clone_size: .; d_call: .; j_call: TRBJ1-1; cdr3_aa: CSATMTEAFF; cdr3_nt: TGCAGTGCCACTATGACTGAAGCTTTCTTT
v_call: TRBV7-9; clone_size: once; d_call: .; j_call: TRBJ2-5; cdr3_aa: CASTRDFQETQYF; cdr3_nt: TGTGCCAGCACCCGGGACTTCCAAGAGACCCAGTACTTC
v_call: TRBV27; clone_size: .; d_call: .; j_call: TRBJ1-2; cdr3_aa: CASSPSGGFYGYTF; cdr3_nt: TGTGCCAGCAGTCCTAGCGGTGGGTTCTATGGCTACACCTTC
v_call: TRBV29-1; clone_size: .; d_call: .; j_call: TRBJ2-5; cdr3_aa: CSVARVPQETQYF; cdr3_nt: TGCAGCGTTGCCAGGGTCCCGCAAGAGACCCAGTACTTC
v_call: TRBV10-3; clone_size: .; d_call: .; j_call: TRBJ1-1; cdr3_aa: CAISGTDRLEAFF; cdr3_nt: TGTGCCATCAGTGGGACTGACAGGCTTGAAGCTTTCTTT
v_call: TRBV27; clone_size: .; d_call: TRBD1; j_call: TRBJ1-5; cdr3_aa: CASSLGTGHLNQPQHF; cdr3_nt: TGTGCCAGCAGTTTAGGGACAGGGCACCTCAATCAGCCCCAGCATTTT
v_call: TRBV29-1; clone_size: once; d_call: TRBD1; j_call: TRBJ1-2; cdr3_aa: CSVDRGTGVGGYTF; cdr3_nt: TGCAGCGTTGATCGCGGGACAGGGGTTGGTGGCTACACCTTC
v_call: TRBV6-5; clone_size: .; d_call: .; j_call: TRBJ2-1; cdr3_aa: CASSYRREVNEQFF; cdr3_nt: TGTGCCAGCAGTTACCGTAGGGAGGTCAATGAGCAGTTCTTC
v_call: TRBV11-2; clone_size: .; d_call: .; j_call: TRBJ1-4; cdr3_aa: CASSLLGRQTNEKLFF; cdr3_nt: TGTGCCAGCAGCTTATTAGGGCGACAGACAAATGAAAAACTGTTTTTT
v_call: TRBV6-5; clone_size: .; d_call: TRBD1; j_call: TRBJ1-1; cdr3_aa: CASSFQGARMNTEAFF; cdr3_nt: TGTGCCAGCAGTTTCCAGGGGGCAAGGATGAACACTGAAGCTTTCTTT
v_call: TRBV27; clone_size: .; d_call: TRBD1; j_call: TRBJ1-4; cdr3_aa: CASSSKTGVGNEKLFF; cdr3_nt: TGTGCCAGCAGTTCTAAAACAGGGGTAGGAAATGAAAAACTGTTTTTT
v_call: TRBV28; clone_size: once; d_call: .; j_call: TRBJ2-7; cdr3_aa: CASTLRDREPSGTYEQYF; cdr3_nt: TGTGCCAGCACCCTCCGGGACAGGGAACCTAGCGGGACCTACGAGCAGTACTTC
v_call: TRBV6-5; clone_size: once; d_call: TRBD1; j_call: TRBJ2-7; cdr3_aa: CASIPRQGGYEQYF; cdr3_nt: TGTGCCAGCATTCCCCGACAGGGGGGCTACGAGCAGTACTTC
v_call: TRBV5-4; clone_size: .; d_call: TRBD2; j_call: TRBJ2-1; cdr3_aa: CASNLAGNEQFF; cdr3_nt: TGTGCCAGCAACCTAGCGGGTAATGAGCAGTTCTTC
v_call: TRBV5-1; clone_size: .; d_call: TRBD1; j_call: TRBJ1-1; cdr3_aa: CASRAGGPLLNTEAFF; cdr3_nt: TGCGCCAGCAGGGCAGGGGGCCCCTTACTTAACACTGAAGCTTTCTTT
v_call: TRBV5-1; clone_size: .; d_call: .; j_call: TRBJ2-7; cdr3_aa: CASSLVTRSYEQYF; cdr3_nt: TGCGCCAGCAGCTTGGTCACTAGGTCCTACGAGCAGTACTTC
v_call: TRBV29-1; clone_size: few; d_call: TRBD1; j_call: TRBJ1-2; cdr3_aa: CSVADRGIGYTF; cdr3_nt: TGCAGCGTTGCCGACAGGGGGATCGGCTACACCTTC